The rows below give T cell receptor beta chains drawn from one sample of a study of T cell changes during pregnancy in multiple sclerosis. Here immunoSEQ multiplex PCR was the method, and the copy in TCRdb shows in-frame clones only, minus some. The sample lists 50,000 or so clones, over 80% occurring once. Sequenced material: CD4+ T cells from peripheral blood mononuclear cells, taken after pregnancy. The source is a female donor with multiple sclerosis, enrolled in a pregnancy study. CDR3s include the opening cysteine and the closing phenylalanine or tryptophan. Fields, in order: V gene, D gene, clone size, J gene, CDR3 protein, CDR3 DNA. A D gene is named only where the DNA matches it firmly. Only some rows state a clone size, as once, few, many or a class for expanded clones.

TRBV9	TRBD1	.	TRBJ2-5	CASSYYDRGGTQYF	TGTGCCAGCAGCTACTACGACAGGGGGGGGACCCAGTACTTC
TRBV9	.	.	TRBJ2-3	CASSGSGRSTDTQYF	TGTGCCAGCAGCGGTAGCGGCCGAAGCACAGATACGCAGTATTTT
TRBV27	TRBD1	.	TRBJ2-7	CASSAQGLAPYEQYF	TGTGCCAGCAGTGCACAGGGGCTCGCCCCTTACGAGCAGTACTTC
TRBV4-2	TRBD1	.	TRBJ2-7	CASSQDQGAPREQYF	TGTGCCAGCAGCCAAGACCAGGGGGCGCCCCGCGAGCAGTACTTC
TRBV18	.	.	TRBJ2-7	CASSPGLDEQYF	TGTGCCAGCTCCCCGGGGTTAGACGAGCAGTACTTC
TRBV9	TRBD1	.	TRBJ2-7	CASSVAGTVSSYEQYF	TGTGCCAGCAGCGTTGCTGGGACAGTTAGCTCCTACGAGCAGTACTTC
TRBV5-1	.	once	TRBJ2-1	CASSSLGQGSGSYNEQFF	TGCGCCAGCAGCTCCCTGGGACAGGGCAGCGGGAGTTACAATGAGCAGTTCTTC
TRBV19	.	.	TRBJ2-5	CASSTSRGETQYF	TGTGCCAGTAGCACCTCCCGCGGGGAGACCCAGTACTTC
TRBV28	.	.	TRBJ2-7	CASSLHQARGEQYF	TGTGCCAGCAGTTTGCACCAGGCCCGGGGAGAGCAGTACTTC
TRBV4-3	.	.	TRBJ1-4	CASSPRPGANEKLFF	TGCGCCAGCAGCCCGCGACCGGGGGCTAATGAAAAACTGTTTTTT
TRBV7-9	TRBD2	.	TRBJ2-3	CASSFGREGADTQYF	TGTGCCAGCAGCTTTGGGCGGGAGGGGGCAGATACGCAGTATTTT
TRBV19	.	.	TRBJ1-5	CATGGGQGNQPQHF	TGTGCCACTGGGGGGGGCCAGGGCAATCAGCCCCAGCATTTT
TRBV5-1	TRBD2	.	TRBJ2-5	CASSGLAGGETQYF	TGCGCCAGCAGCGGCCTAGCGGGAGGGGAGACCCAGTACTTC
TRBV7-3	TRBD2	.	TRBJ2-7	CASSLAGDSGSVQYF	TGTGCCAGCAGCTTAGCGGGTGATAGCGGGAGTGTGCAGTACTTC
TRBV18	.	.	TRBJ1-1	CASSPGTLYTEAFF	TGTGCCAGCTCACCCGGGACACTTTACACTGAAGCTTTCTTT
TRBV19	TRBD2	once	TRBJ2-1	CASSVTGRARIREQFF	TGTGCCAGTAGTGTAACCGGGAGGGCCAGGATCAGGGAGCAGTTCTTC
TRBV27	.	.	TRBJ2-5	CASRLRETQYF	TGTGCCAGCAGGCTGAGGGAGACCCAGTACTTC
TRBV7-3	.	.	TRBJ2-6	CASSLARVSGANVLTF	TGTGCCAGCAGCTTAGCCCGCGTCTCTGGGGCCAACGTCCTGACTTTC
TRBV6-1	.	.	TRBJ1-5	CASMDSIGNQPQHF	TGTGCCAGCATGGACAGCATCGGCAATCAGCCCCAGCATTTT
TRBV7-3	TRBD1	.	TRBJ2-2	CASSLGTGSTGELFF	TGTGCCAGCAGCTTAGGGACAGGGAGCACCGGGGAGCTGTTTTTT
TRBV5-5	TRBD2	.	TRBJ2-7	CASSLAGGTPYEQYF	TGTGCCAGCAGTTTAGCGGGGGGGACTCCCTACGAGCAGTACTTC
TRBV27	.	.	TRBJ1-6	CASSPTGSSSYNSPLHF	TGTGCCAGCAGTCCCACAGGTTCTAGCTCCTATAATTCACCCCTCCACTTT
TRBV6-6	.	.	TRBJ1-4	CASSYSTGGKLFF	TGTGCCAGCAGTTACTCGACTGGCGGGAAACTGTTTTTT